This T cell receptor beta chain was identified in a study of identical twins. The study's findings and limits: Insertions were reduced in abundant cord blood beta clonotypes but not in memory repertoires. Modelling approaches yielded underestimates of out-of-frame TCR alpha sharing between monozygotic twins. There is a chance that invariant MAIT and iNKT cells partially muddied zero-insertion analyses.

A remark on this clonotype: Its antigen remains unidentified.

Template switching added a universal primer site, and cDNA bore unique molecular identifiers. TCRdb re-derived calls from the 5' RACE reads in MiXCR, one entry per CDR3 protein. The sample has 420,000 or so distinct CDR3 sequences; 15% to 20% are singletons. The TCR sequence derives from a man in his forties or fifties in good health. Sequencing input: naive T cells sorted from blood.

The CDR3 region has the DNA TGTGCCAGCAGCTTACAGGGGGTCTCCTACGAGCAGTACTTC. This gives the protein CASSLQGVSYEQYF. The V and J genes are TRBV7-6 and TRBJ2-7, with TRBD1 matching 7 bases. The CDR3 totals 14 residues. V lost 2 bases and J lost 0; bases outside the gene matches: 1. From germline, CDR1 is SGHVS and CDR2 FNYEAQ.